This T cell receptor beta chain comes out of a study of blood T cell repertoires in COVID-19. Study-level background: From T cells, B-cell-depleted T cells, or PBMCs came the material, which was cDNA or gDNA.

Seattle enrolled patients during active infection and tracked them longitudinally. TCRdb keeps only in-frame clones here, not all; method: immunoSEQ multiplex PCR. The sample comprises nearly 350,000 clones, 75% to 90% of which are singletons, and about 6.3% rests with the top ten. The germline gives CDR1 SGDLS, CDR2 YYNGEE. The CDR3 loop spans 15 amino acids. Trimming cost V 4 bases and J 2 bases; bases outside gene matches: 7. Source material: peripheral blood. The V call is TRBV9, the J call TRBJ1-1; 8 bases align to TRBD1. This receptor was identified in a woman in her forties or fifties with COVID-19, enrolled during active disease. The CDR3 region has the DNA TGTGCCAGCAGCCCCCGGGGACAGGTTAACACTGAAGCTTTCTTT. Its translation is CASSPRGQVNTEAFF.